Shown below are 31 T cell receptor beta chains from a single sample sequenced in a study of cytomegalovirus exposure and HLA in healthy donors (dated by TCRdb to about 2017). Preparation of the library involved the immunoSEQ multiplex PCR assay. The multiplex PCR relied on a mix of 60 forward primers for TCR Vbeta segments and 13 reverse primers for TCR Jbeta segments. Held by TCRdb, this immuneACCESS table contains in-frame sequences only and omits some clones. Under half of the omission traces to an unresolved V gene where checked; the cause of the rest is unknown. The sample includes fewer than 45,000 clones, with over 60% observed a single time. The ten largest clones capture around 3.9% of the sample. The specimen sequenced was PBMCs. The source is a man aged 40-49 years in good health and CMV-seronegative.

This clone was seen just once. V and J are TRBV6-1 and TRBJ2-1; 11 positions agree with TRBD2. V lost 1 base to trimming and J lost 8 bases; unmatched junction nucleotides: 4. This CDR3 has 15 residues. The germline gives CDR1 MNHNS, CDR2 SASEGT. Here the CDR3 DNA reads TGTGCCAGCAGTGAAGGCACTAGCGGGGGCTATGAGCAGTTCTTC. Its protein product is CASSEGTSGGYEQFF.

This clone rates as medium-sized (0.01 to 0.1%). The rearrangement joins TRBV7-2 to TRBJ2-3, with 7 bases identical to TRBD2. Germline V gene lookup returns CDR1 SGHTA and CDR2 FQGNSA. With V trimmed by 5 bases and J by 5 bases, 10 bases remained unmatched. The CDR3 contains 15 residues. The CDR3 region has the DNA TGTGCCAGCAGCCCAAGATCGGGGGGATTAGATACGCAGTATTTT. This encodes CASSPRSGGLDTQYF.

The table lists this clone with a few counts. The chain combines TRBV9 with TRBJ1-1; no firm D call. The CDR3 covers 11 residues. Trimming stripped 6 bases from V and 5 bases from J, with 8 bases between. Germline V lookup: CDR1 SGDLS, CDR2 YYNGEE. CDR3 region: CASTPRTEAFF. The CDR3 nucleotides read TGTGCCAGCACCCCGAGGACTGAAGCTTTCTTT.

The chain is built from TRBV6-6 and TRBJ1-1; 9 positions agree with TRBD1. CDR1 MNHNY and CDR2 SVGAGI come from the germline V gene (reference sequence). The CDR3 spans 15 residues. V lost 2 bases, J lost 0 bases, and 1 base stayed unmatched. The CDR3 spells CASSYTGGMNTEAFF. In DNA, the CDR3 is TGTGCCAGCAGTTACACAGGGGGCATGAACACTGAAGCTTTCTTT.

This clone was seen a handful of times. This chain links TRBV16 with TRBJ1-5; maybe TRBD1 (6 bases). The V gene's germline CDR1 is KGHSY and CDR2 FQNENV. Trimming removed 2 bases from V and 4 bases from J, with 6 bases in between. The CDR3 sequence is 13 residues long. This CDR3 reads CASSQGQNQPQHF. DNA of the CDR3: TGTGCCAGCAGCCAAGGACAGAATCAGCCCCAGCATTTT.

This chain's CDR3 is CASSYDRVHYEQYF. The CDR3 region has the DNA TGTGCCAGCAGTTATGACAGGGTCCACTACGAGCAGTACTTC. The chain combines TRBV28 with TRBJ2-7, with 7 nucleotides matching TRBD1. Losses at the gene ends were 4 bases for V and 3 bases for J; bases not matched to a gene: 6. The V gene's germline CDR1 is MDHEN and CDR2 SYDVKM. This CDR3 is 14 amino acids long.

The J gene is TRBJ1-6, the V gene TRBV6-1; weak D call: TRBD1 (6 bases). Germline assignment: CDR1 MNHNS and CDR2 SASEGT. Trimming shortened V by 4 bases and J by 7 bases, and 14 bases separated the two germline ends. CDR3 length equals 15 residues. The CDR3 coding sequence is TGTGCCAGCAGTGCAACCAGGGGAGACAATTCACCCCTCCACTTT. As protein: CASSATRGDNSPLHF.

V and J are TRBV5-1 and TRBJ2-7; 7 nucleotides align to TRBD2. The CDR3 covers 13 residues. Trimming took 4 bases from V and 6 from J; bases not matched to a gene: 7. Germline CDR1 reads SGHRS; CDR2 reads YFSETQ. The CDR3, as DNA: TGCGCCAGCAGCGGGGGAGGGTTAGTCGAGCAGTACTTC. This codes for CASSGGGLVEQYF.

V usage is TRBV5-1 and J usage is TRBJ1-1, with D unresolved. Trimming removed 0 bases at V and 1 base at J, with 7 bases between. Per germline, CDR1 SGHRS and CDR2 YFSETQ. The length of the CDR3 is 14 residues. DNA for the CDR3: TGCGCCAGCAGCTTGGTGGCTCAGAACACTGAAGCTTTCTTT. The encoded protein is CASSLVAQNTEAFF. The variable domain in full, with the rest retrieved from reference TRBV5-1 and TRBJ1-1, is KAGVTQTPRYLIKTRGQQVTLSCSPISGHRSVSWYQQTPGQGLQFLFEYFSETQRNKGNFPGRFSGRQFSNSRSEMNVSTLELGDSALYLCASSLVAQNTEAFFGQGTRLTVV.

The chain is built from TRBV29-1 and TRBJ2-5, with TRBD2 matching over 12 bases. V lost 4 bases and J lost 5; bases outside the gene matches: 5. The V gene's germline CDR1 is SQVTM and CDR2 ANQGSEA. This CDR3 comprises 14 residues. The CDR3 here is CSVASGGAGETQYF. The CDR3 coding sequence is TGCAGCGTTGCTAGCGGGGGGGCCGGTGAGACCCAGTACTTC.

This clone was recorded once. The rearrangement uses TRBV6-5 and TRBJ2-1; 7 positions match TRBD2. The CDR3 runs to 16 residues. Germline CDR1 reads MNHEY; CDR2 reads SVGAGI. The trim removed 0 bases at V and 6 bases at J, leaving 8 bases unmatched. CDR3 coding DNA: TGTGCCAGCAGTTACTCGTTTAAGGGAGGGGCCAATGAGCAGTTCTTC. This encodes CASSYSFKGGANEQFF.

J is TRBJ2-3 and V is TRBV5-1; TRBD2 matches 7 bases. The CDR3 runs 16 residues. V gave up 3 bases and J gave up 6 bases; unmatched junction bases: 13. Germline assignment: CDR1 SGHRS and CDR2 YFSETQ. CDR3 protein: CASSSRGGQAPDTQYF. Written as DNA, the CDR3 is TGCGCCAGCAGCTCCCGCGGGGGTCAGGCACCGGATACGCAGTATTTT.

This chain connects TRBV6-1 to TRBJ2-7, with D tentatively TRBD2 (5 bases). CDR1 and CDR2 (germline): MNHNS, SASEGT. V lost 4 bases and J 2 bases, leaving 6 bases between the germline ends. This CDR3 spans 12 amino acids. The CDR3: CASSVTTYEQYF. In nucleotides, the CDR3 is TGTGCCAGCAGTGTGACTACCTACGAGCAGTACTTC.

The chain links TRBV6-5 to TRBJ2-3; tentatively, D is TRBD1 (5 bases). V was shortened by 7 bases and J by 3 bases, with 11 bases between the two germline ends. Germline CDR1 MNHEY, CDR2 SVGAGI. The CDR3 consists of 13 residues. The CDR3 sequence is CASTDGATDTQYF. In nucleotides, the CDR3 is TGTGCCAGCACAGATGGGGCAACAGATACGCAGTATTTT.

V usage is TRBV4-1 and J usage is TRBJ2-7, with TRBD1 matching 9 bases. The trim removed 2 bases at V and 5 bases at J, leaving 10 bases unmatched. The CDR3 has 16 residues. CDR1 and CDR2 from the germline V gene are MGHRA and YSYEKL. The CDR3 DNA sequence: TGCGCCAGCAGCCAACTCAGAGGAGGGACAGGGAACGAGCAGTACTTC. It codes for CASSQLRGGTGNEQYF.

The V and J genes are TRBV6-5 and TRBJ1-1, with a possible D match to TRBD1 (6 bases). CDR1 and CDR2 from the germline V gene are MNHEY and SVGAGI. Trimming removed 6 bases from V and 5 bases from J, with 10 bases in between. The CDR3 totals 12 residues. The CDR3 reads CASSLDRTEAFF. CDR3 nucleotide sequence: TGTGCCAGCAGCCTAGACAGGACTGAAGCTTTCTTT.

V gene TRBV5-6 combines with J gene TRBJ1-3; D unclear. The germline V and J ends were trimmed by 1 base and 4 bases, with 6 bases remaining between them. The CDR3 length is 13 residues. The germline CDR1 and CDR2 sequences are SGHDT and YYEEEE. The CDR3 DNA sequence: TGTGCCAGCAGCTTGACAGCCGGAAACACCATATATTTT. It codes for CASSLTAGNTIYF.

V gene TRBV7-2 combines with J gene TRBJ1-5; 9 bases line up with TRBD1. The V gene's germline CDR1 is SGHTA and CDR2 FQGNSA. The CDR3 is 15 residues long. Losses at the gene ends were 4 bases for V and 4 bases for J; bases not matched to a gene: 5. CDR3 protein: CASSSPDRGNQPQHF. CDR3 DNA sequence: TGTGCCAGCAGCTCCCCGGACAGGGGAAATCAGCCCCAGCATTTT.

By proportion, this clone is medium-sized (0.01 to 0.1%). The J gene is TRBJ2-7, the V gene TRBV4-1; maybe TRBD2 (7 bases). CDR3 size: 17 residues. Deletions cut 0 bases from V and 8 bases from J, with 23 bases between. Germline values: CDR1 MGHRA, CDR2 YSYEKL. CDR3 DNA: TGCGCCAGCAGCCAAGATGGGAGCCGGGGGGCGGTAGAGAAGCAGTACTTC. Residues: CASSQDGSRGAVEKQYF.

The rearrangement links TRBV4-2 to TRBJ1-3; D is ambiguous. Germline loops: CDR1 LGHNA, CDR2 YNFKEQ. The CDR3 runs to 16 residues. Trimming stripped 0 bases from V and 4 bases from J, with 13 bases between. As DNA, the CDR3 is TGTGCCAGCAGCCAAGATCAACCAGTTAACGGAAACACCATATATTTT. It yields the protein CASSQDQPVNGNTIYF.

The chain employs TRBV5-1 and TRBJ2-5; D may be TRBD2 (5 bases). V shed 6 bases and J shed 5 bases, with 14 bases lying between them. Germline V gene data show CDR1 as SGHRS and CDR2 as YFSETQ. This CDR3 has 13 amino acids. This CDR3 reads CASIQPRGETQYF. CDR3 in DNA: TGCGCCAGCATTCAACCCCGAGGGGAGACCCAGTACTTC.

The chain combines TRBV10-3 with TRBJ1-2; 7 nucleotides align to TRBD1. The CDR3 is made up of 15 amino acids. Germline V gene sequence: CDR1 ENHRY, CDR2 SYGVKD. Trimming at V came to 4 bases and at J to 8 bases, leaving 13 bases not matched to a gene. The CDR3 nucleotides read TGTGCCATCAGTGGCGGGGACCGGGACAGCAAGGGCTACACCTTC. Translation gives CAISGGDRDSKGYTF.

The rearrangement uses TRBV30 and TRBJ1-1; 7 bases map to TRBD1. The CDR3 runs to 15 residues. In germline, CDR1 is GTSNPN, CDR2 SVGIG (reference sequence). J gave up 4 bases and V 0 bases, and 8 bases lay outside the gene matches. The CDR3: CAWSVEGARRTEAFF. The CDR3 coding sequence is TGTGCCTGGAGTGTTGAGGGGGCGAGGCGCACTGAAGCTTTCTTT.

There are a few counts of this clone. The chain is built from TRBV23-1 and TRBJ1-2; D unclear. TRBV23-1 is an ORF, and what it does is uncertain. V lost 3 bases to trimming and J lost 4 bases, with 15 bases between them. There are 15 residues in the CDR3. In nucleotides, the CDR3 is TGCGCCAGCAGTCATCCTACCTGGGCCCCCTATGGCTACACCTTC. Translation: CASSHPTWAPYGYTF.

This sequence joins TRBV30 and TRBJ1-2, with 8 bases matching TRBD1. The germline V gene has CDR1 GTSNPN and CDR2 SVGIG (reference sequence). V lost 5 bases to trimming and J lost 8 bases; unmatched junction nucleotides: 7. The CDR3 length is 12 residues. Here the CDR3 DNA reads TGTGCCTGGCAGGGGGCGGAGATGGGCTACACCTTC. Translation gives CAWQGAEMGYTF.

The chain links TRBV7-2 to TRBJ2-1; maybe TRBD2 (5 bases). The CDR3 is 12 amino acids. Per the germline V gene, CDR1 is SGHTA and CDR2 is FQGNSA. V was pared by 3 bases and J by 5 bases, with 5 bases between. The CDR3 DNA sequence: TGTGCCAGCAGCTTGACTAACAATGAGCAGTTCTTC. Protein product: CASSLTNNEQFF.

This clone was seen a single time. The rearrangement joins TRBV29-1 to TRBJ2-5; unclear D gene. The CDR3 covers 10 residues. Trimming removed 4 bases from V and 5 bases from J, with 5 bases in between. The germline CDR1 and CDR2 sequences are SQVTM and ANQGSEA. CDR3 sequence reads: CSVGLETQYF. In DNA, the CDR3 is TGCAGCGTTGGGCTTGAGACCCAGTACTTC. Full variable domain (remainder filled in from reference TRBV29-1 and TRBJ2-5): SAVISQKPSRDICQRGTSLTIQCQVDSQVTMMFWYRQQPGQSLTLIATANQGSEATYESGFVIDKFPISRPNLTFSTLTVSNMSPEDSSIYLCSVGLETQYFGPGTRLLVL.

This clone was seen only a few times. The chain is built from TRBV5-8 and TRBJ2-6; a possible D gene is TRBD2 (6 bases). The CDR3 sequence is 17 residues long. The germline gives CDR1 SGHTS, CDR2 YDEGEE. V dropped 7 bases and J dropped 2 bases, with 19 bases sitting between them. CDR3 nucleotides: TGTGCCAGCCACTTCGGGAGCTTACAGGCTGGGGCCAACGTCCTGACTTTC. It encodes CASHFGSLQAGANVLTF.

This clone was counted only a few times. The chain employs TRBV7-9 and TRBJ1-2, with a tentative D call TRBD1 (5 bases). The CDR3 is 15 amino acids. Deletions cut 0 bases from V and 8 bases from J, with 16 bases between. Germline V CDR1 and CDR2: SEHNR, FQNEAQ (reference sequence). CDR3 amino acids: CASSLAAVTGEGYTF. In nucleotides, the CDR3 is TGTGCCAGCAGCTTAGCCGCGGTAACGGGGGAGGGCTACACCTTC.

This clone occurred a few times. This chain joins TRBV6-5 and TRBJ1-4, with D maybe TRBD1 (5 bases). The CDR3 is 14 residues long. Trimming removed 4 bases from V and 11 bases from J, with 17 bases in between. The germline V gene encodes CDR1 MNHEY and CDR2 SVGAGI. CDR3 region: CASSFPGSRGKLFF. The CDR3 coding sequence is TGTGCCAGCAGTTTTCCCGGGTCTCGGGGGAAACTGTTTTTT.

The chain has TRBV6-5 and TRBJ1-6; possible D gene TRBD1, 6 bases. This CDR3 comprises 15 residues. Between the trimmed V and J ends, which lost 7 bases and 4 bases, there was a span of 14 bases. Germline CDR1 MNHEY, CDR2 SVGAGI. The chain's CDR3 is CASNDGTPYNSPLHF. The CDR3 DNA follows: TGTGCCAGCAATGACGGGACACCTTATAATTCACCCCTCCACTTT.